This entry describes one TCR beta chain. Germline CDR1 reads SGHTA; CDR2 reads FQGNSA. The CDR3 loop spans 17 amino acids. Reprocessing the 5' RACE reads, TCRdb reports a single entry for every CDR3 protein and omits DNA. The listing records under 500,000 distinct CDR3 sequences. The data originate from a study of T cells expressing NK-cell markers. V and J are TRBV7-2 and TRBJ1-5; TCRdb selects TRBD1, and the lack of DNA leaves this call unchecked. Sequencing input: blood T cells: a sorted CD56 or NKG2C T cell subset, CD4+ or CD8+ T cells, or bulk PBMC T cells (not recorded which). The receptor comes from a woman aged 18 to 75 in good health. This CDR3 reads CASSSGTGSPGNQPQHF.